These 13 T cell receptor beta chains share one sample of origin, sequenced in a study of cytomegalovirus exposure and HLA in healthy donors (dated by TCRdb to 2017 to 2019). Libraries came from the immunoSEQ multiplex PCR assay. For the multiplex PCR, a mixture combining 60 forward primers for TCR Vbeta segments and 13 reverse primers for TCR Jbeta segments was used. Not all clones reach the TCRdb copy of this immuneACCESS table, which keeps in-frame sequences only. Checked studies attribute under half of the gap to unresolved V genes and leave the rest unexplained. Present in this sample are approximately 140,000 clones, 79% of which were seen just once. The ten largest make up roughly 4% of the sample. The sample comprised PBMCs. These receptors all stem from a human donor in good health.

This chain links TRBV5-1 with TRBJ2-2; 7 bases map to TRBD1. Unmatched junction bases numbered 17, after V lost 2 bases and J lost 4 bases. The CDR3 is made up of 19 amino acids. Germline CDR1 is SGHRS and CDR2 is YFSETQ. In DNA form, the CDR3 reads TGCGCCAGCAGCTTTCTCCGACCTTGGGGGACAGTTTTCACCGGGGAGCTGTTTTTT. Its protein is CASSFLRPWGTVFTGELFF. Drawing the rest from reference TRBV5-1 and TRBJ2-2, the complete variable domain is KAGVTQTPRYLIKTRGQQVTLSCSPISGHRSVSWYQQTPGQGLQFLFEYFSETQRNKGNFPGRFSGRQFSNSRSEMNVSTLELGDSALYLCASSFLRPWGTVFTGELFFGEGSRLTVL.

This clone came up once. The chain couples TRBV6-6 to TRBJ2-7; TRBD2 might be the D (5 bases). The V end was cut by 6 bases, the J end by 0 bases, with 9 bases between. CDR3 length equals 13 residues. Germline CDR1 and CDR2: MNHNY and SVGAGI (reference sequence). In nucleotides, the CDR3 is TGTGCCAGCAGGGAGGCAGCCTCCTACGAGCAGTACTTC. This encodes CASREAASYEQYF.

The rearrangement uses TRBV4-2 and TRBJ2-1; possibly TRBD2 for D (6 bases). The CDR3 spans 18 residues. Germline CDR1 and CDR2: LGHNA and YNFKEQ. V was cut by 0 bases and J by 9 bases, with 24 bases left in between. Here the CDR3 reads CASSQELSGSTALFEQFF. As DNA, the CDR3 is TGTGCCAGCAGCCAAGAACTTAGCGGATCGACTGCTTTGTTTGAGCAGTTCTTC.

V gene TRBV27 combines with J gene TRBJ2-7, with a tentative D call TRBD1 (6 bases). The J call may be wrong; the DNA end is better matched by TRBJ2-5. From germline, CDR1 is MNHEY and CDR2 SMNVEV (reference sequence). The length of the CDR3 is 15 residues. CDR3 DNA: TGTGCCAGCAGCCGCACCCGACAGGAGAGGGAGACCCAGTACTTC. Encoded protein: CASSRTRQERETQYF.

The V call is TRBV30, the J call TRBJ2-1; TRBD1 aligns across 7 bases. The CDR3 is made up of 15 amino acids. Looked up from germline, CDR1 is GTSNPN and CDR2 is SVGIG (reference sequence). Trimming removed 1 base from V and 1 base from J; junction bases left unmatched: 4. The CDR3, as DNA: TGTGCCTGGAGTGCGGGACAGCCATCCTACAATGAGCAGTTCTTC. Encoded protein: CAWSAGQPSYNEQFF.

The rearrangement uses TRBV11-2 and TRBJ2-7; 8 bases are shared with TRBD1. J gave up 6 bases and V 4 bases, and 14 bases lay outside the gene matches. Per germline, CDR1 SGHAT and CDR2 FQNNGV. This CDR3 is built from 16 residues. CDR3 region: CASSSPRGQGAREQYF. The CDR3 region has the DNA TGTGCCAGCAGCTCCCCAAGGGGCCAGGGGGCGCGCGAGCAGTACTTC.

This chain connects TRBV25-1 to TRBJ2-5; a possible D gene is TRBD1 (6 bases). This CDR3 is built from 13 residues. The V gene's germline CDR1 is MGHDK and CDR2 SYGVNS. Trimming removed 2 bases from V and 5 bases from J, with 9 bases in between. Here the CDR3 reads CASSETGWETQYF. In nucleotides, the CDR3 is TGTGCCAGCAGTGAAACAGGGTGGGAGACCCAGTACTTC.

This sequence joins TRBV29-1 and TRBJ2-2, with D maybe TRBD2 (6 bases). The CDR3 has 14 residues. Germline assignment: CDR1 SQVTM and CDR2 ANQGSEA. V gave up 7 bases and J gave up 6 bases, with 18 bases separating them. The DNA of the CDR3 is TGCAGCGCTCAGGTTCAGGTAGCGGCCGGGGAGCTGTTTTTT. It specifies CSAQVQVAAGELFF.

The chain recombines TRBV10-2 with TRBJ1-6; D may be TRBD1 (6 bases). Germline V gene data show CDR1 as WSHSY and CDR2 as SAAADI. This CDR3 comprises 13 residues. V lost 2 bases and J lost 14, with 13 bases in between. The CDR3 region is CASSEGGRVTLHF. In nucleotides, the CDR3 is TGCGCCAGCAGTGAGGGGGGCAGGGTTACCCTCCACTTT.

This clone was counted only a few times. The rearrangement links TRBV9 to TRBJ2-2, with D possibly TRBD1 on 7 matching bases. Per germline, CDR1 SGDLS and CDR2 YYNGEE. Deletions cut 0 bases from V and 3 bases from J, with 12 bases between. The CDR3 runs 16 residues. CDR3 coding DNA: TGTGCCAGCAGCGTAGATCCCAGGGGGGACACCGGGGAGCTGTTTTTT. Amino acids: CASSVDPRGDTGELFF.

The rearrangement joins TRBV27 to TRBJ2-7; D might be TRBD2 (5 bases). Between the trimmed V and J ends, which lost 2 bases and 6 bases, there was a span of 5 bases. Germline lookup yields CDR1 MNHEY and CDR2 SMNVEV (reference sequence). This CDR3 comprises 11 residues. This CDR3 is CASSLRGEQYF. CDR3 sequence (DNA): TGTGCCAGCAGTTTACGGGGCGAGCAGTACTTC.

V gene TRBV6-1 combines with J gene TRBJ2-1; 7 nucleotides line up with TRBD1. The J segment lost 5 bases and the V segment lost 6 bases, leaving 7 bases of the junction unmatched. Germline V CDR1 and CDR2: MNHNS, SASEGT. The CDR3 has 14 amino acids. CDR3 sequence (DNA): TGTGCCAGCAGCGTCAACAGGGGCAACAATGAGCAGTTCTTC. Translating gives CASSVNRGNNEQFF.

The V and J genes are TRBV6-1 and TRBJ2-7; 12 bases align to TRBD2. Germline CDR1 and CDR2: MNHNS and SASEGT. The CDR3 is made up of 17 amino acids. V lost 4 bases to trimming and J lost 5 bases; unmatched junction nucleotides: 12. The CDR3 DNA reads as TGTGCCAGCAGTGCCAGACTAGCGGGGGCCCTAGGCGACGAGCAGTACTTC. The encoded protein is CASSARLAGALGDEQYF.